The clone carrying this TCR beta chain has only a few counts. The target antigen is unknown. The CDR3 runs to 13 residues. Trimming took 0 bases from V and 7 from J, leaving 7 bases between them. MiXCR was run by TCRdb on the 5' RACE reads, yielding one entry per CDR3 protein. The sample carries hundreds of thousands of distinct CDR3 sequences, 9% to 15% recorded once. This sample was included in a study of T cells after yellow fever vaccination. At the level of the study: In the case of low-cell-number fractions, SMART-Seq v4 Ultra Low Input was used for preparation. Study conclusions and caveats: From the bulk population, abundant clonotypes could contaminate and appear within FACS-sorted repertoires.

The V and J genes are TRBV12-3 or TRBV12-4 and TRBJ1-5; D is ambiguous. The source was PBMCs, collected on the day of the yellow fever booster vaccination. This receptor was obtained from a man aged 30-40 years who received the YFV17D yellow fever vaccine. The DNA for the CDR3 is TGTGCCAGCAGTTTAGCATTTAGGCAGCCCCAGCATTTT. Translated: CASSLAFRQPQHF.